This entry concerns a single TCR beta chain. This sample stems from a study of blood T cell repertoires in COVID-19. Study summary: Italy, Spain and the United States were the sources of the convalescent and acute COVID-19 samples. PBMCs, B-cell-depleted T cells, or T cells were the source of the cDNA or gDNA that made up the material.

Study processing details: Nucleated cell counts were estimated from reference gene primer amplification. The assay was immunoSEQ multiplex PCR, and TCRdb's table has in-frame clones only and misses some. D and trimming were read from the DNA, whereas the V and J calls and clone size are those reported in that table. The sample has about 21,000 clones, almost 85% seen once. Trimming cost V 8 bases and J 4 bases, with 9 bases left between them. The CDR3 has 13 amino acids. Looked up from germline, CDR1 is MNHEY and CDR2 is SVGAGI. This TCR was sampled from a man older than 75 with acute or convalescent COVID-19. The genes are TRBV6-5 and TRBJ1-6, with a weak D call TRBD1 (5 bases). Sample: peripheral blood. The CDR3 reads CASCPGYNSPLHF. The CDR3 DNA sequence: TGTGCCAGCTGTCCAGGGTATAATTCACCCCTCCACTTT.